This T cell receptor beta chain appears in the sequencing data of a study of neurological immune-mediated disorders. This clonotype appeared many times. The CDR3 has 14 amino acids. Germline V lookup: CDR1 SGHRS, CDR2 YFSETQ. With 0 bases removed from V and 1 base from J, the gap between germline ends came to 5 bases. Synthesis of cDNA was performed by 5'RACE using 10-nucleotide random UMIs. Each CDR3 protein is one row after TCRdb ran MiXCR on the 5' RACE reads. The repertoire consists of about 95,000 distinct CDR3 sequences, with about 3.8% occurring once and the leading ten covering 6%. Source material: PBMCs. The sequence came from a woman aged 18-29 years with multiple sclerosis. This chain uses TRBV5-1 with TRBJ1-3; no reliable D call. CDR3 region: CASSLGKSGNTIYF. The CDR3 DNA follows: TGCGCCAGCAGCTTGGGGAAGTCTGGAAACACCATATATTTT.